This T cell receptor beta chain was sequenced for a study of cytomegalovirus exposure and HLA in healthy donors (dated by TCRdb to about 2017). Regarding the complete study: An earlier analysis of fewer than 750 of the donors reported approximately 260 Gb of sequence data and around 100 million unique TCR beta sequences obtained from about 179 million T cells. An early release that covered some 630 HLA-typed donors contained about 300 gigabases of sequencing data and 85 million to 100 million unique TCR sequences. Of the approximately 400 genotyped donors, around 81% fell in the genetic ancestry cluster associated with self-reported Caucasian donors. The study was designed to test whether signatures of past pathogen exposure could be identified by cataloging public T cell receptors. Using immunosequencing, the study profiled T cell repertoires from 666 subjects and related those repertoires to cytomegalovirus serostatus. Along with the roughly 710-subject first cohort, a separate validation cohort of approximately 110 different subjects was used. To predict cytomegalovirus infection status, the study brought together high-throughput TCR immunosequencing, statistical association of individual TCRs with disease status, and machine learning. A later analysis re-examined previously published TCR beta repertoires from about 700 donors and added high-resolution HLA genotyping to investigate patterns of TCR occurrence. Rather than drawing on any new phenotypic data, the later analysis identified candidate immune exposures from TCR beta sequences and the way those sequences occurred across donors. In an earlier analysis of roughly 580 of the donors, high-throughput TCR beta sequencing was used to judge whether each TCR beta V gene segment behaved as functional or pseudogenic. Alongside the repertoire data, information on donor age, sex, ethnicity and CMV serostatus was compiled. A later genetic analysis took genome-wide SNP genotypes for about 55% of the 666 donors and used that subset as a discovery cohort. Every repertoire in the discovery cohort had been generated on one and the same sequencing platform. Both class I and class II loci were covered by HLA typing, at four-digit resolution. The number of donors typed differed by locus, with about 629-630 for A, B, C, DRB1 and DQB1, around 500 for DQA1, about 610 for DPA1, and 450 to 480 for DPB1. Because of strong linkage in the cohort, a handful of DR-DQ haplotypes were treated as single units for association and clustering. Among roughly 400 genotyped donors of the cohort, an average of around 220,000 unique TCR beta nucleotide sequences was sequenced per donor, of which roughly 18% were non-productive.

This clone was found a few times. Its antigen remains undetermined. No base qualities exist here, and no much larger clone lies one base off it. Results the study describes overall, beyond this receptor: The study gave a list of some 150 TCR beta chains associated with cytomegalovirus. Presence/absence analyses assumed roughly uniform sequencing depth across donors, an assumption that may not hold. CMV serostatus was the only immune exposure information available for the cohort. In a later analysis, several top co-occurrence clusters were reported to appear linked to parvovirus B19, influenza, CMV and Epstein-Barr virus. Because HLA typing was missing for some donors at each locus, association tests included only the typed subset. The cohort was sequenced for TCR beta chains only, and without alpha or paired-chain data the features that could be detected were limited. A cluster of highly shared sequence variants was judged likely to be a technical artifact of the sequencing pipeline. A further reported finding was that TCR beta sequences accurately predicted the HLA-A and HLA-B alleles for most subjects in the first cohort. A few of the identified cytomegalovirus-associated TCR beta chains were confirmed in vitro to be specific for cytomegalovirus antigens. In a later analysis, TCR association rates were found to vary across HLA loci, with the most associated TCRs seen for DRB1 alleles and the fewest for HLA-C alleles. In a later analysis, HLA-associated TCR beta chains were found to be more clonally expanded and to have lower generation probabilities than equally common non-associated chains. It was suggested by the authors that the approach could potentially be generalized to other disease states and immunological phenotypes. According to a later analysis, most CMV-associated TCR beta chains appeared to be HLA-restricted, and the HLA associations seemed to be driven largely by CMV exposure. Most TCR sequences were seen in very few donors, while some public TCRs were found in many individuals. In both the original and validation cohorts, the classifier was reported to diagnose cytomegalovirus status with high specificity and sensitivity. Because counts were too low, seventeen rarely observed V segments, including chromosome 9 orphons, were excluded from the earlier analysis of under 650 of the donors. Linkage disequilibrium might explain the correlated functional status among segregating V segments, but an unknown experimental factor could not be ruled out. An association between a missense DCLRE1C variant and V-gene and J-gene trimming of TCR beta chains was found in a later genetic analysis and replicated in an independent cohort. Broadly in line with IMGT annotations, most TCR beta V segments showed up in productive rearrangements about 87% or about 30% of the time in an earlier analysis of approximately 600 of the donors. Some IMGT-functional V segments, including TRBV6-2 and TRBV6-3, could not be told apart with the 87-base-pair reads, so those segments were excluded. Compared with the roughly 600-donor mean, donors in an Asian-associated ancestry cluster had fewer N-insertions in productive TCRs, according to a later genetic analysis. When HLA alleles, especially DR and DQ, strongly co-occurred, attributing TCR associations to individual alleles was difficult. A later analysis associated about 17,000 TCR beta sequences with specific HLA alleles at a false discovery rate of 0.05.

Compared with germline, V lacks 0 bases and J lacks 5 bases; bases without a gene match: 5. From its cysteine to its phenylalanine, the CDR3 spans 15 amino acids. Here the CDR3 DNA is all that survives: 45 bases in frame from base 1. CDR1 and CDR2, looked up from the germline V gene, are MNHEY and SVGAGI. In total, fewer than 750 healthy bone marrow donors made up the cohort. At the time of sampling, all cohort members were nominally healthy, though unrecorded immune exposures were likely present. The donor was CMV seronegative and belonged to the group of over 300 seronegative cohort members. A peripheral blood sample was provided by each donor, and peripheral blood mononuclear cells were used for TCR beta sequencing. The Qiagen DNeasy Blood Extraction Kit was used to extract genomic DNA from the blood cell samples. Receptors were amplified or captured by the immunoSEQ multiplex PCR assay. For the multiplex PCR, a mixture combining 60 forward primers for TCR Vbeta segments and 13 reverse primers for TCR Jbeta segments was used. The CDR3 region of rearranged TCR beta genes was amplified from genomic DNA by a multiplex PCR assay. The Illumina HiSeq System was used to sequence the amplified TCR beta libraries as 87-base-pair reads. The published analysis was carried out like this. Across the roughly 600 repertoires, a later analysis counted approximately 75 million unique TCR beta chains, 8.5 million to 12 million of which were shared by at least two donors. Raw reads were error-corrected and collapsed into unique sequences by a nearest-neighbor algorithm in which closely related sequences were merged to remove PCR and sequencing errors. CDR3 sequences were aligned to IMGT reference sequences to assign V, D and J gene segments. For a sequence to be retained, at least a six-nucleotide match to both a V gene segment and a J gene segment was required. Rearrangements were classified as productive when the CDR3 lacked stop codons and remained in frame with V and J, and all other rearrangements were classified as non-productive. Following IMGT convention, CDR3 was defined as the stretch from the second conserved V-encoded cysteine to the conserved J-encoded phenylalanine. The earlier analysis of about 610 of the donors excluded any sequence lacking an unambiguous match to a single V gene segment. An earlier analysis of a few hundred of the donors called V segments functional above 56.7% productive rearrangements and segregating when the between-donor standard deviation exceeded 5%. A statistical classification framework was built to diagnose cytomegalovirus status from the catalog of TCR beta chain sequences. A later analysis assigned V and J genes by comparing TCR nucleotide sequences with IMGT/GENE-DB human TR gene sequences. In a later analysis, CDR3 sequences and most-parsimonious VDJ recombination scenarios were assigned using the TCRdist pipeline. In a later analysis, each TCR beta chain was defined by its CDR3 amino acid sequence together with its V-gene family, and reads lacking a unique V-gene family were excluded. As a way to deal with suspected cross-contamination and a sequencing artifact, a later analysis dropped approximately 570 nucleotide sequences that were highly shared and had low generation probability. In a later analysis, a clonal expansion index for each public chain was calculated from normalized within-repertoire ranks of inferred template counts. In a later analysis, generation probabilities were computed using a VDJ recombination model fitted to out-of-frame rearrangements, and the results were checked against IGoR. Hypergeometric tests were used in a later analysis to score TCR-TCR, TCR-HLA and TCR-CMV co-occurrence, with a repertoire-size bias correction applied to the TCR pairs. False discovery rates were estimated in a later analysis by permuting HLA or CMV assignments 20 times. In a later analysis, co-occurring TCRs were grouped using DBSCAN, with TCRdist sequence similarity added in when clustering inside HLA-allele-positive subsets. Repertoires with fewer than 30,000 or more than 120,000 public chains, plus five repertoires with anomalous nucleotide sharing, were excluded from co-occurrence clustering. Entries here come from immuneACCESS through TCRdb and include only in-frame sequences with V and J called. Some clones fail to appear in such tables; in the studies checked, an unresolved V gene covers under half of the shortfall, and the cause of the remainder is unknown. Clone size and V and J calls were adopted from that table, with D and trimming inferred from the DNA. The sample records around 200,000 clones, 62% of which are singletons. Roughly 2.9% of the sample is taken by the ten largest.

Specimen: PBMCs. The TCR originated in a man aged 35 to 55 in good health and CMV-seronegative. In this chain, TRBV6-5 is recombined with TRBJ2-3; 7 junctional bases match TRBD2. Read as DNA, the sequence is TGTGCCAGCAGTTACTCGACGGGGGGACTAGATACGCAGTATTTT. The encoded protein is CASSYSTGGLDTQYF.